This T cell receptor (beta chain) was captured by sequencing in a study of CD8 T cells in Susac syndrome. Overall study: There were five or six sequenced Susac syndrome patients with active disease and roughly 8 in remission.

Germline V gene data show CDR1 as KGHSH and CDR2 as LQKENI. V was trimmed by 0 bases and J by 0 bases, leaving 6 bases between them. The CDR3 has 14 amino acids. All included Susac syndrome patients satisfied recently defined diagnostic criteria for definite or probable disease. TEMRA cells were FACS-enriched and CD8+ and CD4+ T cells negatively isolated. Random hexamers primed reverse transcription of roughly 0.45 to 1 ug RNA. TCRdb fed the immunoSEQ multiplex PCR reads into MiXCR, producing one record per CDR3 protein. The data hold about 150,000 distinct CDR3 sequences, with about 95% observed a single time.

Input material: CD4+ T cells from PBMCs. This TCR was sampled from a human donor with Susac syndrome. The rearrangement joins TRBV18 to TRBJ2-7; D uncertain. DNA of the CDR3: TGTGCCAGCTCACCACCGGACCGCTCCTACGAGCAGTACTTC. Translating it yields CASSPPDRSYEQYF.